The sequence of this T cell receptor beta chain was determined in a study of cytomegalovirus exposure and HLA in healthy donors. This PCR relied on a set of 60 Vbeta primers and 13 Jbeta primers. Method: immunoSEQ multiplex PCR; TCRdb's copy keeps in-frame clones and lacks some. This sample carries about 110,000 clones, around three quarters of them seen once, and the ten largest clones take around 7.8%. Worth noting for this clone: Its specificity is unknown.

Broader study findings: Later analysis associated a missense DCLRE1C variant with TCR beta V- and J-gene trimming. Later on, an analysis found that several of the most significant clusters appeared to be linked to common viral pathogens, which included parvovirus B19. Earlier results showed most TCR beta V segments being productive about 87% or about 30% of the time. Overall, around 150 TCR beta chains were annotated as cytomegalovirus-associated.

This CDR3 spans 18 amino acids. Between the trimmed V and J ends, which lost 0 bases and 0 bases, there was a span of 15 bases. Germline V lookup: CDR1 LGHNA, CDR2 YNFKEQ. The J gene is TRBJ1-5, the V gene TRBV4-2, with D possibly TRBD1 on 6 matching bases. This receptor was taken from a man aged 25 to 40 in good health and CMV-seronegative. Material: PBMCs. CDR3 nucleotides: TGTGCCAGCAGCCAAGATTTTGGGGGGGCTTATAGCAATCAGCCCCAGCATTTT. Translation gives CASSQDFGGAYSNQPQHF.